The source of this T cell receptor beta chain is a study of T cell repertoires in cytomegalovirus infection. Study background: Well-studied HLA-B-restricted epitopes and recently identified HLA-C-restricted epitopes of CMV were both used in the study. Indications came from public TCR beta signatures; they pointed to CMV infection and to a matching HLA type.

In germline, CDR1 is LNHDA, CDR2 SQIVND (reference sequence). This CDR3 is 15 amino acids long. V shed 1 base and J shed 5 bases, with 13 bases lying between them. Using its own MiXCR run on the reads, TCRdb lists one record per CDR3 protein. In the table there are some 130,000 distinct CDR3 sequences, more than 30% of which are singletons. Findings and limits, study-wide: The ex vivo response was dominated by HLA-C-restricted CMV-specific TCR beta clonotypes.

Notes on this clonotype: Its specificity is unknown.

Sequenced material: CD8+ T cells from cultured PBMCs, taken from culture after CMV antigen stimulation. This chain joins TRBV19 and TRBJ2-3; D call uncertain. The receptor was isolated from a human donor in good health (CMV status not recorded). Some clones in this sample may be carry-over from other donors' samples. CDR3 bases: TGTGCCAGTAGTATAGGGGCCGGGTACAGAGATACGCAGTATTTT. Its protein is CASSIGAGYRDTQYF.